This T cell receptor (beta chain) is drawn from a study of blood T cells in healthy people across ages. Comment on this clonotype: Its matching antigen is unknown.

The authors extracted at least 5.5 micrograms of total RNA per sample. General study findings and limits: Reliance upon unsorted PBMCs precluded definitive naive versus antigen-experienced comparison. Getting older went along with TCR beta diversity per million T cells dropping roughly linearly.

In germline, CDR1 is DFQATT, CDR2 SNEGSKA (reference sequence). The CDR3 has 12 amino acids. The V and J ends lost 6 bases and 12 bases respectively, with 15 bases between them. It was with a sample-barcoded 5' primer and a J-beta primer mix that a second PCR of roughly 7 to 12 cycles was run. A single record per CDR3 protein comes from TCRdb applying MiXCR to the 5' RACE reads. The table has some 640,000 distinct CDR3 sequences, approximately 49% seen once. The chain links TRBV20-1 to TRBJ1-6, with D perhaps matching TRBD1 (5 bases). This TCR was recovered from a woman aged 60-75 years in good health. The sequencing input was blood. DNA for the CDR3: TGCAGTGCCCGACAGAGTCCCAAACCCCTCCACTTT. Protein: CSARQSPKPLHF.